Listed here are 17 T cell receptor beta chains from one sample, sequenced in a study of regulatory T cells in long-lasting Graves disease. The time point was: newly diagnosed GD, antithyroid drugs for less than 3 months. PBMC-derived RNA was used for the TCR library. Both iRepertoire HTBI primers and Arm-PCR of CDR3 regions were used to build the TCR beta libraries. TCRdb ran MiXCR on the multiplex PCR reads and lists one entry per CDR3 protein. The table records roughly 500,000 distinct CDR3 sequences, around an eighth of them present only once. These data are also associated with another study on T cells in Graves' hyperthyroidism and ophthalmopathy.

The specimen comprised peripheral blood mononuclear cells (PBMCs), sampled at new diagnosis, from a patient treated with antithyroid drugs. These receptors all stem from a young man with Graves disease.

This chain connects TRBV18 to TRBJ2-7; D may match TRBD1 or TRBD2 (6 bases each). Per germline, CDR1 KGHSH and CDR2 LQKENI. The CDR3 has 15 amino acids. The germline V and J ends were trimmed by 0 bases and 6 bases, with 15 bases remaining between them. In DNA, the CDR3 is TGTGCCAGCTCACCACCGGAGGGGGTCCTACGCGAGCAGTACTTC. Protein product: CASSPPEGVLREQYF.

The sample holds many counts of this clonotype. The V gene is TRBV6-1, the J gene TRBJ2-7, with a tentative D call TRBD1 (6 bases). The CDR3 loop spans 14 amino acids. Trimming stripped 7 bases from V and 6 bases from J, with 19 bases between. Germline values: CDR1 MNHNS, CDR2 SASEGT. The CDR3: CASTPDRSLPEQYF. CDR3 DNA sequence: TGTGCCAGCACACCCGACAGGTCCCTCCCCGAGCAGTACTTC.

The V and J genes are TRBV20-1 and TRBJ2-2; D may be TRBD1 or TRBD2 (7 bases each). The V end lost 0 bases, the J end lost 7 bases, and 12 bases lay between the germline ends. The CDR3 loop spans 14 amino acids. Per germline, CDR1 DFQATT and CDR2 SNEGSKA (reference sequence). The CDR3 spells CSARDPRGGGELFF. The DNA for the CDR3 is TGCAGTGCTAGAGACCCCAGGGGGGGCGGGGAGCTGTTTTTT.

With regard to this clonotype: Just one base apart from a much larger clone, this may be a read error. The chain employs TRBV20-1 and TRBJ2-7, with TRBD2 matching over 10 bases. The CDR3 covers 12 residues. CDR1 and CDR2 (germline): DFQATT, SNEGSKA (reference sequence). As DNA, the CDR3 is TGCAGTGCCGAAGGACTAGCGGTAGGGCACCACTTC. Protein product: CSAEGLAVGHHF.

This clonotype was picked up many times. J is TRBJ2-1 and V is TRBV5-1; 13 bases line up with TRBD2. The V gene end was trimmed by 1 base and the J gene end by 8 bases; junction bases not matched to a gene: 9. The CDR3 extends over 17 amino acids. Germline V gives CDR1 SGHRS, CDR2 YFSETQ. DNA for the CDR3: TGCGCCAGCAGCTTGTACTGGCGGACTAGCGGGAGTGATGAGCAGTTCTTC. This translates into CASSLYWRTSGSDEQFF.

This chain links TRBV4-1 with TRBJ1-5; 11 bases align to TRBD1. With 1 base clipped from V and 5 bases from J, the junction kept 4 bases outside the gene matches. The CDR3 sequence is 16 residues long. The germline gives CDR1 MGHRA, CDR2 YSYEKL. CDR3 loop: CASSQVGQGAHQPQHF. CDR3 sequence (DNA): TGCGCCAGCAGCCAAGTCGGACAGGGGGCGCATCAGCCCCAGCATTTT.

This clonotype was counted many times. The chain recombines TRBV29-1 with TRBJ1-2, with 11 bases that match TRBD1. Germline V gene sequence: CDR1 SQVTM, CDR2 ANQGSEA. The V segment lost 8 bases and the J segment 6 bases; nucleotides outside the gene matches: 8. CDR3 size: 13 residues. In DNA, the CDR3 is TGCAGCACTCGCGGGACAGGGGGAGATGGCTACACCTTC. This translates into CSTRGTGGDGYTF.

The chain is built from TRBV7-9 and TRBJ2-3; 8 bases line up with TRBD2. This CDR3 spans 16 amino acids. Germline loops: CDR1 SEHNR, CDR2 FQNEAQ (reference sequence). J lost 6 bases, V lost 5 bases, and 13 bases had no gene match. The CDR3 DNA reads TGTGCCAGCAGCCCAGGGTGGCGGGAGGAGCCCGATACGCAGTATTTT. Translating gives CASSPGWREEPDTQYF. Supplemented by reference TRBV7-9 and TRBJ2-3, the full variable domain reads DTGVSQNPRHKITKRGQNVTFRCDPISEHNRLYWYRQTLGQGPEFLTYFQNEAQLEKSRLLSDRFSAERPKGSFSTLEIQRTEQGDSAMYLCASSPGWREEPDTQYFGPGTRLTVL.

This clonotype has a count of ten or more. V gene TRBV7-8 combines with J gene TRBJ2-5, with D hard to call. V was pared by 5 bases and J by 1 base, with 14 bases between. CDR3 length equals 15 residues. Germline lookup yields CDR1 SGHVS and CDR2 FQNEAQ. The CDR3 sequence: CASSRHVVPQETQYF. As DNA, the CDR3 is TGTGCCAGCAGCAGACACGTGGTACCCCAAGAGACCCAGTACTTC.

This clonotype appeared many times. The genes are TRBV6-1 and TRBJ2-5, with TRBD2 identical over 10 bases. CDR3 size: 16 residues. CDR1 and CDR2 (germline): MNHNS, SASEGT. V shed 8 bases, J shed 5 bases, and the junction held 14 bases outside the gene matches. The CDR3 nucleotides read TGTGCCAGCGGCAAGGTGGGGGCTAGCGGGAGTGAGACCCAGTACTTC. This encodes CASGKVGASGSETQYF.

About this clonotype: This may come from a read error, since a much larger clone is one base off. The V call is TRBV12-3 or TRBV12-4, the J call TRBJ2-3; D remains unclear. This CDR3 spans 13 amino acids. CDR3 amino acids: CASSWEGGDTQCF. In DNA, the CDR3 is TGTGCCAGCAGTTGGGAAGGCGGAGATACGCAGTGTTTT.

This clonotype was recorded a few times. The chain links TRBV3-1 to TRBJ1-6; D perhaps matches TRBD1 (6 bases). Germline CDR1 reads LGHDT; CDR2 reads YNNKEL (reference sequence). This CDR3 is built from 15 residues. The V end was cut by 0 bases, the J end by 8 bases, with 11 bases between. Here the CDR3 reads CASSQDPGAYSPLHF. The CDR3 bases are TGTGCCAGCAGCCAAGACCCGGGGGCTTATTCACCCCTCCACTTT.

In the case of this clonotype: A much larger clone differs by one base, so this may be a read error. J is TRBJ1-1 and V is TRBV25-1; D ambiguous. Germline CDR1 reads MGHDK; CDR2 reads SYGVNS. The ends were cut back, 3 bases at V and 0 bases at J, with 8 bases in the middle. The CDR3 contains 14 residues. CDR3 in amino acids: CASSEVGMNTEAFF. CDR3 coding DNA: TGTGCCAGCAGTGAGGTAGGGATGAACACTGAAGCTTTCTTT.

There are many counts of this clonotype. CDR3 region: CAIRGLAGIGEQYF. CDR3 sequence (DNA): TGTGCCATCAGGGGACTAGCGGGAATCGGCGAGCAGTACTTC. The chain couples TRBV10-3 to TRBJ2-7; TRBD2 matches 13 bases. CDR1 and CDR2 (germline): ENHRY, SYGVKD. The trim removed 6 bases at V and 6 bases at J, leaving 5 bases unmatched. This CDR3 has 14 residues.

This clonotype has a handful of counts. One base away lies a much larger clone, so this may be a sequencing read error. This chain connects TRBV20-1 to TRBJ2-1; 8 nucleotides match TRBD2. This CDR3 spans 15 amino acids. The V segment lost 1 base and the J segment 12 bases; nucleotides outside the gene matches: 14. Germline V CDR1 and CDR2: DFQATT, SNEGSKA (reference sequence). The CDR3 DNA reads as TGCAGTGCTAGAGGTAGGGCGGGAGGAGGCGATGGGCAGTTCTTC. Translation gives CSARGRAGGGDGQFF.

The gene calls are TRBV6-1 and TRBJ1-5; maybe TRBD1 (6 bases). The V and J ends lost 9 bases and 1 base respectively, with 13 bases between them. CDR3 size: 14 residues. Germline CDR1 is MNHNS and CDR2 is SASEGT. The CDR3 region is CASLGRGSNQPQHF. As DNA, the CDR3 is TGTGCCAGTTTAGGCAGGGGAAGCAATCAGCCCCAGCATTTT.

This clonotype was observed at least ten times. This chain joins TRBV24-1 and TRBJ2-2; the D is unclear. V lost 4 bases and J 3 bases, leaving 8 bases between the germline ends. Germline V gene data show CDR1 as KGHDR and CDR2 as SFDVKD. The CDR3 covers 14 residues. CDR3 region: CATSESSDTGELFF. The CDR3 region has the DNA TGTGCCACCAGTGAATCGTCGGACACCGGGGAGCTGTTTTTT.